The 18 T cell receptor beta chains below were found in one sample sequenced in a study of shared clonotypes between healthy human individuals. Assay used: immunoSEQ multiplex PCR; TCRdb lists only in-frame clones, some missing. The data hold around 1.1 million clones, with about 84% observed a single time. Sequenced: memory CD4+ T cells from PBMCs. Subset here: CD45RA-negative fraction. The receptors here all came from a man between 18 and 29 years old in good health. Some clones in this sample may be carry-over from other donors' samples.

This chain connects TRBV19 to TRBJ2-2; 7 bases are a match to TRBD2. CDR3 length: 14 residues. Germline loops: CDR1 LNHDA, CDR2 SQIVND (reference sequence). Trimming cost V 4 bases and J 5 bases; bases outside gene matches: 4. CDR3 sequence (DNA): TGTGCCAGTAGTAAAGCCGGGAGGACCGGGGAGCTGTTTTTT. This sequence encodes CASSKAGRTGELFF.

CDR3 amino acids: CASTRGGVSYEQYF. The CDR3 DNA sequence: TGTGCCAGCACCCGCGGAGGGGTCAGCTACGAGCAGTACTTC. V usage is TRBV28 and J usage is TRBJ2-7; tentatively, D is TRBD2 (6 bases). Trimming took 7 bases from V and 3 from J, leaving 16 bases between them. Germline-derived CDR1 and CDR2 are MDHEN and SYDVKM. CDR3 length: 14 amino acids.

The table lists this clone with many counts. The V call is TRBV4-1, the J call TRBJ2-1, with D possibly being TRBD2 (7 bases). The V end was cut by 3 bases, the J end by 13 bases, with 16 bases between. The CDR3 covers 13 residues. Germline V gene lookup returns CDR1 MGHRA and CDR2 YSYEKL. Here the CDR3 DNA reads TGCGCCAGCAGCCACAGGGGAGGGGACTTTCAGTTCTTC. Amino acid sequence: CASSHRGGDFQFF.

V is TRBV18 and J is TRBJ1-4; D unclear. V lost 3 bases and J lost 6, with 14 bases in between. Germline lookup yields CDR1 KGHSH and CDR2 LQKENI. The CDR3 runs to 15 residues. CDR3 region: CASSPQEDDYEKLFF. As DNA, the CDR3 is TGTGCCAGCTCACCGCAAGAGGACGACTATGAAAAACTGTTTTTT.

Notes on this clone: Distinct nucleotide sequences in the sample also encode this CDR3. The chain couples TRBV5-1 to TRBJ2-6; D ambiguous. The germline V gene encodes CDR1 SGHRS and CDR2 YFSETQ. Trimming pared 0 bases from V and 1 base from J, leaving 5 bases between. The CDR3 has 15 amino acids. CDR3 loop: CASSLEGSGANVLTF. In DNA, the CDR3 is TGCGCCAGCAGCTTGGAAGGGTCTGGGGCCAACGTCCTGACTTTC.

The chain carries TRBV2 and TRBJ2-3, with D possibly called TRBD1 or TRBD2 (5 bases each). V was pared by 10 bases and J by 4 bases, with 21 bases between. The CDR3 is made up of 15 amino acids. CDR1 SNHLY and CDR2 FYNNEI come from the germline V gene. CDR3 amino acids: CAISGTPPISDTQYF. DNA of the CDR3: TGTGCCATATCGGGGACCCCCCCCATTTCAGATACGCAGTATTTT.

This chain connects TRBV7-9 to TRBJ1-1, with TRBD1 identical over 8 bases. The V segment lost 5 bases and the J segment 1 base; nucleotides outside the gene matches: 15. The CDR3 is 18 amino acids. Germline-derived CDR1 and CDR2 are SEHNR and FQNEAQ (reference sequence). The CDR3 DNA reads TGTGCCAGCAGCCCGTATTGGGTCCGGGACAGGAAGAACACTGAAGCTTTCTTT. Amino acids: CASSPYWVRDRKNTEAFF.

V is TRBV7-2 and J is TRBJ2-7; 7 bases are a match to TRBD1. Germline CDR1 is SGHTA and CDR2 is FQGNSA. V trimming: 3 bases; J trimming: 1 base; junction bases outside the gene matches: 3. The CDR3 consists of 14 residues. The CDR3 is CASSFDRVSYEQYF. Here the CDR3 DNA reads TGTGCCAGCAGCTTCGACAGGGTTTCCTACGAGCAGTACTTC.

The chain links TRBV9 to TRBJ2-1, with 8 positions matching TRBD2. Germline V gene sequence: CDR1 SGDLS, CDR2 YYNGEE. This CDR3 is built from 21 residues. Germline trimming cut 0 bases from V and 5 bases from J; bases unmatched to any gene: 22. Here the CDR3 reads CASSVAIQGNFGGRKNNEQFF. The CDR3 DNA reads TGTGCCAGCAGCGTAGCAATACAGGGTAACTTCGGCGGGAGGAAGAACAATGAGCAGTTCTTC.

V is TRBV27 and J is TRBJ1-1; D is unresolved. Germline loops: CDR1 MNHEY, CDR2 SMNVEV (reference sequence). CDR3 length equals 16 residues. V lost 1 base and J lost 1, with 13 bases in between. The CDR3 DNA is TGTGCCAGCAGTTTATGGGCAATACGGGAGAACACTGAAGCTTTCTTT. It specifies CASSLWAIRENTEAFF.

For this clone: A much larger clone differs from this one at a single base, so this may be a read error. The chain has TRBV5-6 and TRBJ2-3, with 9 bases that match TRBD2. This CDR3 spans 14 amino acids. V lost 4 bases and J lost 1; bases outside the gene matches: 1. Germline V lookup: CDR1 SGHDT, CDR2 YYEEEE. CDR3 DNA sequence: TGTGCCAGCAGCCCTAGCGGGGGCACAGATACGCAGTATTTT. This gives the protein CASSPSGGTDTQYF.

CDR3 loop: CASGSSYEQYF. The DNA of the CDR3 is TGTGCCAGCGGGTCTAGCTACGAGCAGTACTTC. The chain uses TRBV6-5 and TRBJ2-7; D call uncertain. V was clipped by 8 bases and J by 3 bases, with 8 bases between them. This CDR3 is built from 11 residues. The germline gives CDR1 MNHEY, CDR2 SVGAGI.

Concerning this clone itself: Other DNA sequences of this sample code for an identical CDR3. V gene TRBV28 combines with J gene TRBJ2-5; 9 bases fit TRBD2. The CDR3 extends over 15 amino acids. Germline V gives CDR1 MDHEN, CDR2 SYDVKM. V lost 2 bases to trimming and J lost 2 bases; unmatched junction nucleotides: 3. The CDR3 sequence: CASSLGSGSQETQYF. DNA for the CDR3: TGTGCCAGCAGTTTAGGTAGCGGGAGTCAAGAGACCCAGTACTTC.

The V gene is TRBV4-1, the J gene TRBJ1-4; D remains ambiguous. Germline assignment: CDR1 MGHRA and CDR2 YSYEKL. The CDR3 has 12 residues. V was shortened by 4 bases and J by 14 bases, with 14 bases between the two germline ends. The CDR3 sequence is CASSPRQDTLFF. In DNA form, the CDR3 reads TGCGCCAGCAGCCCCCGACAAGACACGCTGTTTTTT.

This chain's CDR3 is CASSQGRTGMNTEAFF. CDR3 DNA sequence: TGTGCCAGTAGCCAAGGACGGACAGGGATGAACACTGAAGCTTTCTTT. The chain employs TRBV19 and TRBJ1-1, with 8 bases identical to TRBD1. CDR1 LNHDA and CDR2 SQIVND come from the germline V gene (reference sequence). The CDR3 runs to 16 residues. The V segment lost 6 bases and the J segment 0 bases; nucleotides outside the gene matches: 9.

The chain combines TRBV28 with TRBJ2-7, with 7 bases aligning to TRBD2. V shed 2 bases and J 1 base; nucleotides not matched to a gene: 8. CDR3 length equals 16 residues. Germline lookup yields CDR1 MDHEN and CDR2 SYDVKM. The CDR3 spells CASSLGSGGGSYEQYF. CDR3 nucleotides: TGTGCCAGCAGTTTAGGATCGGGAGGTGGGTCCTACGAGCAGTACTTC.

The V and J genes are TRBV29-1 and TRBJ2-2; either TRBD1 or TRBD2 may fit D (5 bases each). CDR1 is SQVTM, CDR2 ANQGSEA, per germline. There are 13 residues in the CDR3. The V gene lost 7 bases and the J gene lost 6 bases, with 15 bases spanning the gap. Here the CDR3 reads CSAGDARAGELFF. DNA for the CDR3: TGCAGCGCCGGGGACGCCCGAGCCGGGGAGCTGTTTTTT.

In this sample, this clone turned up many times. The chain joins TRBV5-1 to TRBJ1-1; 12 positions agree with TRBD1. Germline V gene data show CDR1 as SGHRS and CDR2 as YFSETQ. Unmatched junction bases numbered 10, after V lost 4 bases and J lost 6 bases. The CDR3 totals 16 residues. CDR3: CASSPGTGGWLAEAFF. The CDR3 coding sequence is TGCGCCAGCAGCCCCGGGACAGGGGGCTGGCTAGCTGAAGCTTTCTTT.